This T cell receptor (beta chain) derives from a study of blood T cell repertoires in COVID-19. Study overall: The United States, Italy and Spain were the sources of the acute and convalescent COVID-19 samples. T cells, B-cell-depleted T cells, or PBMCs supplied cDNA or gDNA.

Study processing details: Reference gene primer amplification yielded estimated nucleated cell counts. The assay was immunoSEQ multiplex PCR, and TCRdb's table has in-frame clones only and misses some. For V, J and clone size, that table is used; D and trimming come from the DNA. The sample holds about 260,000 clones; roughly 86% are singletons and the top ten take roughly 9.8%. CDR1 and CDR2 from the germline V gene are SNHLY and FYNNEI. This CDR3 has 12 residues. Trimming left V 8 bases short and J 4 bases short, with 11 bases between. The chain couples TRBV2 to TRBJ1-2, with D possibly being TRBD1 (6 bases). The sample was peripheral blood. This clonotype originated in a man aged 35 to 55 who had recovered from COVID-19. CDR3 nucleotides: TGTGCCAGCGAATTGGACAGCTATGGCTACACCTTC. Translating it yields CASELDSYGYTF.